This passage covers 27 T cell receptor beta chains from one sample sequenced in a study of T cells in women clearing cervical HPV infection. The data were produced by immunoSEQ multiplex PCR, yet TCRdb's version contains in-frame clones alone and is incomplete. With tens of thousands of clones in the sample, the ten largest clones hold 0.8% to 1%. Sequenced input: blood buffy coat. The receptors were sampled from a woman aged 18 to 75 with a cervical HPV16 infection that either progressed to CIN3+ or cleared (not recorded which).

Worth noting for this clone: Read sequence stops 3 residues before the CDR3 end, and the germline J gene provides the missing end. The chain couples TRBV14 to TRBJ2-5, with D unclear. CDR3 length: 11 residues. Germline-derived CDR1 and CDR2 are SGHDN and FVKESK. The sequenced CDR3 bases are TGTGCCAGCAGCCTTAAGGGTACC. Translated: CASSLKGT. From start to end, the CDR3 is CASSLKGTQYF.

As concerns this clone: The read terminates 3 residues ahead of where the CDR3 ends, so the germline J gene completes it. The chain carries TRBV7-2 and TRBJ1-1, with a possible D match to TRBD1 (6 bases). From germline, CDR1 is SGHTA and CDR2 FQGNSA. There are 14 residues in the CDR3. CDR3 loop: CASSLGPHREEAFF. The CDR3 bases that were read are TGTGCCAGCAGCTTAGGGCCCCACAGGGAAGAA.

Regarding this clone: The sequence runs out 3 residues before the end of the CDR3; the remainder is reconstructed from the germline J gene. The chain links TRBV4-2 to TRBJ2-2; the match to TRBD2 covers 7 bases. Germline-derived CDR1 and CDR2 are LGHNA and YNFKEQ. V dropped 1 base and J dropped 5; count of bases not matched to a gene: 13. This CDR3 has 18 residues. Partial CDR3 DNA: TGTGCCAGCAGCCAAGGGCCGGGCGGGGGACCCGGTACCGGGGAG. Amino acids: CASSQGPGGGPGTGE. In full, the CDR3 is CASSQGPGGGPGTGELFF.

A word on this clone: The read terminates 3 residues ahead of where the CDR3 ends, so the germline J gene completes it. The chain couples TRBV5-1 to TRBJ1-4; 7 positions match TRBD1. The CDR3 consists of 15 residues. Per the germline V gene, CDR1 is SGHRS and CDR2 is YFSETQ. The CDR3 bases that were read are TGCGCCAGCAGCTTGGATGGACAGGAAAATTCACCA. Encoded protein: CASSLDGQENSP. The entire CDR3 is CASSLDGQENSPLFF.

Comment on this clone: The DNA ends 3 residues before the CDR3 does, and the rest of the CDR3 is filled in from the germline J gene. The chain recombines TRBV5-1 with TRBJ1-1, with unresolved D. The CDR3 extends over 13 amino acids. Germline CDR1 reads SGHRS; CDR2 reads YFSETQ. V was trimmed by 0 bases and J by 1 base, leaving 4 bases between them. The CDR3 reads CASSLEGNTEAFF. The covered CDR3 bases are TGCGCCAGCAGCTTGGAAGGGAACACTGAA.

Worth noting for this clone: The read ends 3 residues shy of where the CDR3 ends; the end is completed using the germline J gene. The chain couples TRBV5-1 to TRBJ2-1; possibly TRBD2 for D (6 bases). This CDR3 is 15 amino acids long. Germline loops: CDR1 SGHRS, CDR2 YFSETQ. V dropped 6 bases and J dropped 3 bases, with 16 bases sitting between them. Incomplete CDR3 DNA: TGCGCCAGCAACCCCAATGGCGGGGACTACAATGAG. It translates to CASNPNGGDYNE. In full, the CDR3 reads CASNPNGGDYNEQFF.

Turning to this clone: The sequence runs out 3 residues before the end of the CDR3; the remainder is reconstructed from the germline J gene. This sequence joins TRBV2 and TRBJ2-2; D is ambiguous. V lost 2 bases and J lost 6, with 7 bases in between. Germline CDR1 and CDR2: SNHLY and FYNNEI. There are 13 residues in the CDR3. This CDR3 is CASSEINAGELFF. CDR3 DNA, as far as it was read: TGTGCCAGCAGTGAAATCAATGCCGGGGAG.

Concerning this clone itself: Read coverage stops 3 residues before the CDR3 terminus; the germline J gene supplies the remainder. The chain recombines TRBV13 with TRBJ2-5; the match to TRBD1 covers 11 bases. Unmatched junction bases numbered 10, after V lost 5 bases and J lost 5 bases. This CDR3 is built from 16 residues. Germline-derived CDR1 and CDR2 are PRHDT and FYEKMQ (reference sequence). The CDR3 bases that were read are TGTGCCAGCAGCATACTGGAGGACAGGGGGCGGGAGACC. It specifies CASSILEDRGRET. The entire CDR3 protein reads CASSILEDRGRETQYF.

On this clone: The DNA ends 3 residues before the CDR3 does, and the rest of the CDR3 is filled in from the germline J gene. This chain links TRBV29-1 with TRBJ2-7; D gene ambiguous. Trimming removed 7 bases from V and 5 bases from J, with 9 bases in between. The CDR3 spans 10 residues. Germline lookup yields CDR1 SQVTM and CDR2 ANQGSEA. This chain's CDR3 is CSAGSDEQYF. The covered CDR3 bases are TGCAGCGCCGGTAGTGACGAG.

Concerning this clone itself: The read ends 3 residues before the CDR3 terminus; that terminus is restored from the germline J gene. The chain joins TRBV7-9 to TRBJ2-1; TRBD1 might be the D (5 bases). The CDR3 has 15 amino acids. With 10 bases removed from V and 5 bases from J, the gap between germline ends came to 21 bases. Germline CDR1 is SEHNR and CDR2 is FQNEAQ (reference sequence). Partial CDR3 DNA: TGTGCCATCGCGACAGACCCCATTACAAACAATGAG. Translated: CAIATDPITNNE. The CDR3 reads in full as CAIATDPITNNEQFF.

A note on this clone: One end of the junction is discordant with germline, which a read error may explain. The read terminates 3 residues ahead of where the CDR3 ends, so the germline J gene completes it. The sample has other DNA sequences that encode this CDR3 too. The V and J genes are TRBV6-1 and TRBJ2-7, with D unresolved. The V gene's germline CDR1 is MNHNS and CDR2 SASEGT. This CDR3 has 14 amino acids. Incomplete CDR3 DNA: TGTGCCAGTAGTGAAGCTCCCACTAAAAGCGAG. This translates into CASSEAPTKSE. The whole CDR3 protein reads CASSEAPTKSEQYF.

With respect to this clone: Sequencing ends 3 residues short of the CDR3 end; the germline J gene provides the rest. The gene calls are TRBV2 and TRBJ2-2; tentatively, D is TRBD2 (6 bases). The V gene lost 10 bases and the J gene lost 3 bases, with 15 bases spanning the gap. Germline V gives CDR1 SNHLY, CDR2 FYNNEI. CDR3 length: 14 amino acids. The CDR3 protein is CATRGPSDTGELFF. CDR3 DNA, as far as it was read: TGTGCCACCCGAGGGCCTAGCGACACCGGGGAG.

Worth noting for this clone: The read is 3 residues too short to cover the CDR3 end, so that end is filled in from the germline J gene. V usage is TRBV7-9 and J usage is TRBJ1-2; a possible D gene is TRBD1 (5 bases). The length of the CDR3 is 14 residues. From germline, CDR1 is SEHNR and CDR2 FQNEAQ (reference sequence). With 1 base removed from V and 0 bases from J, the gap between germline ends came to 6 bases. CDR3: CASSLGQSNYGYTF. CDR3 bases read: TGTGCCAGCAGCTTAGGACAGTCTAACTATGGC.

Details on this clone: Read sequence stops 3 residues before the CDR3 end, and the germline J gene provides the missing end. This sequence joins TRBV19 and TRBJ1-4, with a weak D call TRBD1 (5 bases). Per the germline V gene, CDR1 is LNHDA and CDR2 is SQIVND (reference sequence). This CDR3 has 16 residues. The CDR3 bases that were read are TGTGCCAGTACGGCCTACGTTTTCTCTGGGGCCAACGTA. Residues: CASTAYVFSGANV. Given in full, the CDR3 is CASTAYVFSGANVLFF.

A word on this clone: The CDR3 goes on 3 residues after the read ends, and that part is filled in from the germline J gene. J is TRBJ1-4 and V is TRBV6-1; 7 nucleotides align to TRBD1. This CDR3 is 16 amino acids long. Germline V gene sequence: CDR1 MNHNS, CDR2 SASEGT. CDR3 sequence reads: CASSVDRSAYNSPLFF. The CDR3 bases that were read are TGTGCCAGCAGTGTGGACAGGAGTGCCTATAATTCACCA.

CDR3 bases read: TGTGCCAGCAATTGGATACAGGGTGAG. It translates to CASNWIQGE. The CDR3 reads in full as CASNWIQGEQFF. The chain has TRBV2 and TRBJ2-1; the D gene is possibly TRBD1 (6 bases). Coverage ceases 3 residues before the CDR3 finishes, and the germline J gene fills in the end. The CDR3 contains 12 residues. The germline V gene has CDR1 SNHLY and CDR2 FYNNEI. V dropped 7 bases and J dropped 9 bases, with 13 bases sitting between them.

The CDR3 region is CASRPGGETQYF. The sequenced part of the CDR3 DNA is TGTGCCAGTAGACCAGGGGGCGAGACC. The gene calls are TRBV19 and TRBJ2-5; 8 positions match TRBD1. The read ends 3 residues early relative to the CDR3; the germline J gene fills the gap. Germline V gene lookup returns CDR1 LNHDA and CDR2 SQIVND (reference sequence). This CDR3 is 12 amino acids long. Losses at the gene ends were 6 bases for V and 5 bases for J; bases not matched to a gene: 2.

Of note for this clone: Read sequence stops 3 residues before the CDR3 end, and the germline J gene provides the missing end. This chain links TRBV29-1 with TRBJ2-3; 9 bases are shared with TRBD1. Germline CDR1 reads SQVTM; CDR2 reads ANQGSEA. This CDR3 region has 14 residues. V dropped 5 bases and J dropped 1; count of bases not matched to a gene: 4. The CDR3 DNA, read in part, is TGCAGCGTTATCCGACAGGGGGGCACAGATACG. Its protein is CSVIRQGGTDT. In full, the CDR3 is CSVIRQGGTDTQYF.

On this clone: The read gets to within 3 residues of the CDR3 end, and the germline J gene fills in the rest. The chain employs TRBV6-1 and TRBJ1-2, with 8 bases aligning to TRBD1. Per germline, CDR1 MNHNS and CDR2 SASEGT. This CDR3 has 16 amino acids. The CDR3 loop is CASSGVSRTGSEGYTF. The part of the CDR3 DNA that was read is TGTGCCAGCAGTGGAGTATCGCGGACAGGGTCGGAAGGC.

The CDR3 DNA, read in part, is TGTGCCAGTAGTATCCCCGACCAAGCGCGGTGGCCC. Protein: CASSIPDQARWP. The full CDR3 sequence reads CASSIPDQARWPQHF. This chain uses TRBV19 with TRBJ1-5; D not certain. The CDR3 end falls 3 residues outside the read, so it is completed with the germline J gene. V was pared by 3 bases and J by 9 bases, with 18 bases between. Germline CDR1 is LNHDA and CDR2 is SQIVND (reference sequence). The CDR3 sequence is 15 residues long.

Concerning this clone: The DNA ends 3 residues before the CDR3 does, and the rest of the CDR3 is filled in from the germline J gene. The V gene is TRBV12-5, the J gene TRBJ2-7; unclear D gene. Germline CDR1 and CDR2: LGHNT and FRNRAP. V lost 0 bases and J lost 3, with 24 bases in between. The CDR3 is made up of 19 amino acids. The part of the CDR3 DNA that was read is TGTGCTAGTGGTTTGGTACTTTTCCGAGACACGTGGAGAGTCTACGAG. It specifies CASGLVLFRDTWRVYE. The CDR3 in its entirety is CASGLVLFRDTWRVYEQYF.

Regarding this clone: The read gets to within 3 residues of the CDR3 end, and the germline J gene fills in the rest. This chain links TRBV6-1 with TRBJ1-5; TRBD1 matches at 7 bases. Germline lookup yields CDR1 MNHNS and CDR2 SASEGT. Trimming cost V 2 bases and J 4 bases; bases outside gene matches: 8. The CDR3 runs 16 residues. The CDR3 here is CASSEPGGQNNQPQHF. Incomplete CDR3 DNA: TGTGCCAGCAGTGAACCAGGGGGACAGAATAATCAGCCC.

On this clone: The read ends 3 residues shy of where the CDR3 ends; the end is completed using the germline J gene. The chain employs TRBV7-2 and TRBJ1-2, with TRBD1 as a possible D gene (5 bases). CDR1 and CDR2 from the germline V gene are SGHTA and FQGNSA. CDR3 length equals 15 residues. The CDR3 DNA, read in part, is TGTGCCAGCAGCTTCGGCTGGCGGGGGAAAGACGAC. Protein: CASSFGWRGKDD. The whole CDR3 protein reads CASSFGWRGKDDYTF.

In the case of this clone: One end of the junction is discordant with germline, which a read error may explain. The read stops 3 residues short of the end of the CDR3; the missing end is completed from the germline J gene. This CDR3 is also generated by other DNA sequences in the sample. This sequence joins TRBV5-1 and TRBJ1-2, with D maybe TRBD1 (5 bases). Per germline, CDR1 SGHRS and CDR2 YFSETQ. This CDR3 has 14 residues. CDR3 DNA (partial): TGCGCCAGCAGCAGAGAGGAAGACAGTTATGGT. It codes for CASSREEDSYG. The complete CDR3 sequence is CASSREEDSYGYTF.

Worth noting for this clone: The CDR3 goes on 3 residues after the read ends, and that part is filled in from the germline J gene. V usage is TRBV10-3 and J usage is TRBJ2-6; weak D call: TRBD1 (6 bases). Per germline, CDR1 ENHRY and CDR2 SYGVKD. The CDR3 spans 18 residues. V was trimmed by 5 bases and J by 0 bases, leaving 17 bases between them. Partial CDR3 DNA: TGTGCCATCAGTTCATCCGGGACACCTAGCTCTGGGGCCAACGTC. Amino acids: CAISSSGTPSSGANV. The whole CDR3 sequence is CAISSSGTPSSGANVLTF.

Comments on this clone: The read comes to an end 3 residues before the CDR3 does, leaving the germline J gene to fill in the end. This sequence joins TRBV20-1 and TRBJ2-5; 10 bases line up with TRBD2. After removal of 4 bases from V and 5 bases from J, the junction contained 13 bases not matched to a gene. There are 16 residues in the CDR3. Germline V CDR1 and CDR2: DFQATT, SNEGSKA (reference sequence). CDR3 protein: CSAKSMQRGGRETQYF. The covered CDR3 bases are TGCAGTGCTAAGTCGATGCAGCGGGGGGGCAGGGAGACC.

Details on this clone: The observed sequence ends 3 residues before the CDR3 terminus, with the missing tail filled in from the germline J gene. V and J are TRBV10-3 and TRBJ2-4; 8 nucleotides align to TRBD2. The CDR3 runs 13 residues. With 6 bases clipped from V and 8 bases from J, the junction kept 6 bases outside the gene matches. In germline, CDR1 is ENHRY, CDR2 SYGVKD. CDR3 bases read: TGTGCCATCAGGCCGGGGGGGGGAGACATT. Amino acids: CAIRPGGGDI. The whole CDR3 region reads CAIRPGGGDIQYF.